A single sample gave rise to the 17 T cell receptor beta chains below, sequenced in a study of neoadjuvant anti-PD-1 for oral cavity cancer (dated by TCRdb to 2020 to 2022). Taken with the paper, the label for time point translates to: after neoadjuvant nivolumab, at surgical resection. Library prep was done by the immunoSEQ multiplex PCR assay. Not all clones reach the TCRdb copy of this immuneACCESS table, which keeps in-frame sequences only. Checked studies attribute under half of the gap to unresolved V genes and leave the rest unexplained. The sample data list approximately 23,000 clones, and less than 50% of these were observed just once. The ten largest account for approximately 40% of the sample. Source: tumor tissue, taken after nivolumab (anti-PD-1) treatment. The receptors were sampled from a person between 40 and 80 years old with oral cavity squamous cell carcinoma.

The CDR3: CASRRDREYGYTF. CDR3 in DNA: TGTGCCAGCAGGAGGGACAGAGAATATGGCTACACCTTC. This chain links TRBV2 with TRBJ1-2, with 7 positions matching TRBD1. The CDR3 has 13 amino acids. CDR1 is SNHLY and CDR2 is FYNNEI in the germline V gene. V lost 6 bases to trimming and J lost 5 bases; unmatched junction nucleotides: 6.

V gene TRBV12-5 combines with J gene TRBJ1-1; possibly TRBD1 for D (6 bases). The CDR3 runs 16 residues. The germline V and J ends were trimmed by 1 base and 0 bases, with 12 bases remaining between them. From germline, CDR1 is LGHNT and CDR2 FRNRAP. In DNA form, the CDR3 reads TGTGCTAGTGGTTTGGGCCCGGGACACTTGAACACTGAAGCTTTCTTT. The encoded protein is CASGLGPGHLNTEAFF.

This clone was seen a few times. The V gene is TRBV19, the J gene TRBJ1-4; D is unresolved. The germline gives CDR1 LNHDA, CDR2 SQIVND (reference sequence). CDR3 size: 15 residues. V lost 3 bases and J 3 bases, leaving 11 bases between the germline ends. As DNA, the CDR3 is TGTGCCAGTAGTATGTCCGATCGAGCTAATGAAAAACTGTTTTTT. Its translation is CASSMSDRANEKLFF.

Only one count was recorded for this clone. The chain uses TRBV6-4 and TRBJ2-1, with D tentatively TRBD2 (5 bases). The CDR3 covers 15 residues. Between the trimmed V and J ends, which lost 0 bases and 3 bases, there was a span of 9 bases. Per germline, CDR1 MRHNA and CDR2 SNTAGT. The CDR3 here is CASSDSKRDYNEQFF. Here the CDR3 DNA reads TGTGCCAGCAGTGACTCTAAGAGGGACTACAATGAGCAGTTCTTC.

This clone was seen a handful of times. This chain joins TRBV15 and TRBJ2-3, with TRBD1 identical over 9 bases. Germline lookup yields CDR1 LNHNV and CDR2 YYDKDF (reference sequence). Trimming removed 0 bases from V and 4 bases from J; junction bases left unmatched: 14. This CDR3 spans 19 amino acids. The CDR3 region is CATSRDRGTGQGYPDTQYF. Here the CDR3 DNA reads TGTGCCACCAGCAGAGATAGAGGGACGGGACAGGGTTACCCAGATACGCAGTATTTT. The whole variable domain, remainder taken from reference TRBV15 and TRBJ2-3, is DAMVIQNPRYQVTQFGKPVTLSCSQTLNHNVMYWYQQKSSQAPKLLFHYYDKDFNNEADTPDNFQSRRPNTSFCFLDIRSPGLGDTAMYLCATSRDRGTGQGYPDTQYFGPGTRLTVL.

This clone has more than one count but fewer than ten. This chain joins TRBV5-1 and TRBJ1-5; tentative D call: TRBD1 (6 bases). Germline V gene lookup returns CDR1 SGHRS and CDR2 YFSETQ. This CDR3 is built from 15 residues. V shed 2 bases and J shed 3 bases, with 12 bases lying between them. The CDR3 loop reads CASSLEGGFNQPQHF. CDR3 bases: TGCGCCAGCAGCTTAGAGGGGGGATTCAATCAGCCCCAGCATTTT.

DNA for the CDR3: TGTGCCAGTAGTCCTTCCGGGACAGGGGCCTTTAACTATGGCTACACCTTC. The encoded protein is CASSPSGTGAFNYGYTF. This rearrangement joins TRBV19 to TRBJ1-2; 10 bases align to TRBD1. The CDR3 spans 17 residues. V shed 5 bases and J 1 base; nucleotides not matched to a gene: 10. The V gene's germline CDR1 is LNHDA and CDR2 SQIVND (reference sequence).

This clone was detected only once. The chain joins TRBV29-1 to TRBJ2-7; D may be TRBD1 or TRBD2 (6 bases each). Germline V lookup: CDR1 SQVTM, CDR2 ANQGSEA. V lost 4 bases, J lost 0 bases, and 10 bases lay in between. This CDR3 has 13 amino acids. The CDR3 is CSVVGGSSYEQYF. The CDR3 nucleotides are TGCAGCGTTGTCGGGGGCAGCTCCTACGAGCAGTACTTC.

The rearrangement links TRBV14 to TRBJ1-6; D not resolved. V dropped 1 base and J dropped 4 bases, with 5 bases sitting between them. The CDR3 consists of 14 residues. Germline CDR1 is SGHDN and CDR2 is FVKESK. The CDR3 protein is CASSQGGYNSPLHF. Here the CDR3 DNA reads TGTGCCAGCAGCCAAGGCGGTTATAATTCACCCCTCCACTTT.

The table lists this clone with many counts. The chain employs TRBV7-9 and TRBJ1-5; tentatively, D is TRBD1 (6 bases). The CDR3 runs to 14 residues. CDR1 is SEHNR and CDR2 is FQNEAQ in the germline V gene (reference sequence). V lost 0 bases to trimming and J lost 5 bases, with 8 bases between them. The DNA for the CDR3 is TGTGCCAGCAGCTTAGCGAACAGGGATCAGCCCCAGCATTTT. Amino acid sequence: CASSLANRDQPQHF. Complete variable domain (other parts from reference TRBV7-9 and TRBJ1-5): DTGVSQNPRHKITKRGQNVTFRCDPISEHNRLYWYRQTLGQGPEFLTYFQNEAQLEKSRLLSDRFSAERPKGSFSTLEIQRTEQGDSAMYLCASSLANRDQPQHFGDGTRLSIL.

There are many counts of this clone. The CDR3, as DNA: TGCGCCAGCAGCTTGGTCTTGGGAGAGAACACTGAAGCTTTCTTT. Amino acid sequence: CASSLVLGENTEAFF. The chain employs TRBV5-1 and TRBJ1-1, with D unclear. There are 15 residues in the CDR3. Germline V gene data show CDR1 as SGHRS and CDR2 as YFSETQ. V was shortened by 0 bases and J by 1 base, with 10 bases between the two germline ends.

Ten or more counts support this clone. The genes are TRBV6-6 and TRBJ1-6; no clear D gene. Germline-derived CDR1 and CDR2 are MNHNY and SVGAGI (reference sequence). This CDR3 region has 15 residues. V lost 5 bases, J lost 11 bases, and 19 bases lay in between. The CDR3 here is CASSPRPGVGPPLHF. In nucleotides, the CDR3 is TGTGCCAGCAGTCCCAGACCGGGAGTAGGGCCACCCCTCCACTTT.

This clone has a count of ten or more. V gene TRBV5-8 combines with J gene TRBJ1-6; weak D call: TRBD1 (6 bases). This CDR3 comprises 15 residues. Trimming took 7 bases from V and 1 from J, leaving 12 bases between them. Per germline, CDR1 SGHTS and CDR2 YDEGEE. CDR3 residues: CASQQGLSYNSPLHF. The CDR3 nucleotides read TGTGCCAGCCAACAGGGCCTTTCCTATAATTCACCCCTCCACTTT.

At least ten counts were recorded for this clone. The chain combines TRBV19 with TRBJ2-1; perhaps TRBD2 as D (6 bases). V dropped 8 bases and J dropped 0 bases, with 11 bases sitting between them. Germline CDR1 is LNHDA and CDR2 is SQIVND (reference sequence). CDR3 length: 14 amino acids. The DNA of the CDR3 is TGTGCCAGTGGCCCCGGGGGCTCCTACAATGAGCAGTTCTTC. Its translation: CASGPGGSYNEQFF. The complete variable domain, with remaining parts taken from reference TRBV19 and TRBJ2-1, reads DGGITQSPKYLFRKEGQNVTLSCEQNLNHDAMYWYRQDPGQGLRLIYYSQIVNDFQKGDIAEGYSVSREKKESFPLTVTSAQKNPTAFYLCASGPGGSYNEQFFGPGTRLTVL.

The chain recombines TRBV6-5 with TRBJ2-7; TRBD2 agrees at 7 bases. This CDR3 region has 15 residues. The V gene's germline CDR1 is MNHEY and CDR2 SVGAGI. J was trimmed by 2 bases and V by 4 bases; bases with no gene match: 8. The CDR3 loop reads CASSLSPAGTYEQYF. DNA for the CDR3: TGTGCCAGCAGTTTGAGCCCAGCGGGGACCTACGAGCAGTACTTC.

On this clone: The sample contains more than one DNA sequence encoding this CDR3. Here the CDR3 reads CASSPLQETQYF. DNA of the CDR3: TGTGCCAGCTCACCACTACAAGAGACCCAGTACTTC. This rearrangement joins TRBV18 to TRBJ2-5; D is undetermined. This CDR3 is 12 amino acids long. Trimming pared 1 base from V and 2 bases from J, leaving 2 bases between. The germline gives CDR1 KGHSH, CDR2 LQKENI.

For this clone: A junction end diverges from the germline sequence, so it may reflect a read error. This specimen includes other DNA sequences encoding the same CDR3. The gene calls are TRBV6-5 and TRBJ2-7; 11 nucleotides align to TRBD2. The CDR3 sequence is 15 residues long. Germline CDR1 is MNHEY and CDR2 is SVGAGI. For the CDR3, the DNA is TGTGCCAGCAGCCCAGGGACTAGCGGATCCTATGAGCAGTACTTC. The encoded protein is CASSPGTSGSYEQYF.